These 14 T cell receptor beta chains share one sample of origin, sequenced in a study of response to subunit inactivated influenza vaccine. TCRdb re-called the RT-PCR reads through MiXCR, storing one row per CDR3 protein. This sample has 500,000 to 550,000 distinct CDR3 sequences, with less than 25% found just once. The same sample was also used in a study of T cells expressing NK-cell markers. From that report: cDNA encoding TCR beta was synthesized via 5'RACE template switching incorporating UMIs.

The sequencing used CD4+ T cells sorted from PBMCs, collected roughly 13 days after vaccination. The receptor source for this set is a man between 50 and 59 years old who received an inactivated influenza vaccine.

V and J are TRBV9 and TRBJ1-2; D is ambiguous. Trimming removed 5 bases from V and 7 bases from J, with 15 bases in between. CDR3 length: 13 amino acids. The germline V gene has CDR1 SGDLS and CDR2 YYNGEE. CDR3: CASRGSSLRGYTF. CDR3 coding DNA: TGTGCCAGCAGGGGTTCTTCTTTACGTGGCTACACCTTC.

The genes are TRBV7-8 and TRBJ1-5; D is ambiguous. CDR1 is SGHVS and CDR2 is FQNEAQ in the germline V gene. Trimming stripped 1 base from V and 7 bases from J, with 8 bases between. This CDR3 region has 13 residues. The CDR3 coding sequence is TGTGCCAGCAGCTTAGTTAGGGAACAGCCCCAGCATTTT. Its protein product is CASSLVREQPQHF.

This clonotype appeared a few times. The rearrangement uses TRBV28 and TRBJ2-7; TRBD1 agrees at 8 bases. CDR1 is MDHEN, CDR2 SYDVKM, per germline. The V and J ends lost 7 bases and 6 bases, in that order; junction bases with no gene match: 11. The CDR3 runs 14 residues. Here the CDR3 DNA reads TGTGCCAGCAACGCTGGGGGCAGGGGGCTCGAGCAGTACTTC. It codes for CASNAGGRGLEQYF.

This chain joins TRBV29-1 and TRBJ2-5; TRBD2 is a possible D gene (5 bases). From germline, CDR1 is SQVTM and CDR2 ANQGSEA. There are 12 residues in the CDR3. Trimming pared 5 bases from V and 4 bases from J, leaving 11 bases between. CDR3 bases: TGCAGCGTTAAAATAGCGAGAGAGACCCAGTACTTC. Translated: CSVKIARETQYF.

Worth noting for this clonotype: A much larger clone differs from this one at a single base, so this may be a read error. This chain links TRBV6-2 or TRBV6-3 with TRBJ2-1; a possible D gene is TRBD1 (5 bases). The CDR3 sequence is 14 residues long. V was cut by 3 bases and J by 6 bases, with 12 bases left in between. Per germline, CDR1 MNHEY and CDR2 SVGEGT. The CDR3 DNA is TGTGCCAGCAGTTATCTTCTCCAGGGCAATGAGCAGTTCTTC. It is translated as CASSYLLQGNEQFF.

This clonotype appeared a few times. The chain is built from TRBV4-2 and TRBJ2-4; possibly TRBD1 for D (6 bases). Germline lookup yields CDR1 LGHNA and CDR2 YNFKEQ. The CDR3 runs 14 residues. V was clipped by 2 bases and J by 7 bases, with 12 bases between them. CDR3 protein: CASSQTRGPNIQYF. The CDR3 coding sequence is TGTGCCAGCAGCCAAACCAGGGGTCCTAACATTCAGTACTTC.

This clonotype was seen only a few times. The chain joins TRBV15 to TRBJ2-3; D gene unclear. CDR3 length: 16 amino acids. Germline loops: CDR1 LNHNV, CDR2 YYDKDF (reference sequence). The germline V and J ends were trimmed by 0 bases and 0 bases, with 10 bases remaining between them. This CDR3 is CATSRDIGPSTDTQYF. The DNA for the CDR3 is TGTGCCACCAGCAGAGATATCGGGCCTAGCACAGATACGCAGTATTTT.

This clonotype was detected many times. The genes are TRBV20-1 and TRBJ2-4; perhaps TRBD2 as D (6 bases). Trimming removed 1 base at V and 6 bases at J, with 16 bases between. Germline CDR1 is DFQATT and CDR2 is SNEGSKA (reference sequence). This CDR3 contains 15 residues. The CDR3 spells CSARVGGSIGNIQYF. The CDR3, as DNA: TGCAGTGCTAGAGTTGGGGGGAGTATCGGAAACATTCAGTACTTC.

The V gene is TRBV6-1, the J gene TRBJ2-5, with D possibly matching TRBD2 (7 bases). Trimming cost V 5 bases and J 2 bases, with 21 bases left between them. CDR1 is MNHNS, CDR2 SASEGT, per germline. The CDR3 has 17 residues. CDR3: CASSKPLGGLGQETQYF. For the CDR3, the DNA is TGTGCCAGCAGTAAGCCCCTCGGGGGGCTAGGGCAAGAGACCCAGTACTTC.

The genes are TRBV3-1 and TRBJ1-2; D possibly corresponds to TRBD1 (5 bases). Germline CDR1 and CDR2: LGHDT and YNNKEL (reference sequence). Trimming pared 1 base from V and 2 bases from J, leaving 5 bases between. The CDR3 loop spans 13 amino acids. Written as DNA, the CDR3 is TGTGCCAGCAGCCAAGCAGGGAACTATGGCTACACCTTC. Protein: CASSQAGNYGYTF.

This clonotype was counted a few times. The rearrangement links TRBV9 to TRBJ2-5, with 9 bases that match TRBD2. The junction had 14 bases not matched to a gene; V was cut back by 6 bases and J by 5 bases. Germline V CDR1 and CDR2: SGDLS, YYNGEE. This CDR3 is built from 16 residues. The CDR3 bases are TGTGCCAGCACAAAAGGACTAGCGAAGGGGTGGGAGACCCAGTACTTC. Translating it yields CASTKGLAKGWETQYF.

This clonotype was seen at least ten times. Compared with germline, one end of the junction differs, possibly owing to a read error. V usage is TRBV5-1 and J usage is TRBJ2-7; 7 bases match TRBD2. The CDR3 loop spans 14 amino acids. CDR1 and CDR2 (germline): SGHRS, YFSETQ. The CDR3 DNA follows: TGTGCCAGCAGCTTAGCTAGCGGCTCCTACGAGCAGTACTTC. Protein product: CASSLASGSYEQYF. The variable domain in full, completed from reference TRBV5-1 and TRBJ2-7, reads KAGVTQTPRYLIKTRGQQVTLSCSPISGHRSVSWYQQTPGQGLQFLFEYFSETQRNKGNFPGRFSGRQFSNSRSEMNVSTLELGDSALYLCASSLASGSYEQYFGPGTRLTVT.

The rearrangement joins TRBV7-2 to TRBJ2-7; no reliable D call. V was clipped by 5 bases and J by 2 bases, with 16 bases between them. CDR1 is SGHTA and CDR2 is FQGNSA in the germline V gene. The CDR3 extends over 15 amino acids. This CDR3 reads CASSPSSAATYEQYF. CDR3 sequence (DNA): TGTGCCAGCAGCCCAAGCAGCGCAGCGACCTACGAGCAGTACTTC.

The chain joins TRBV11-2 to TRBJ1-3; 8 bases are shared with TRBD1. Germline CDR1 and CDR2: SGHAT and FQNNGV. J lost 0 bases, V lost 5 bases, and 6 bases had no gene match. The CDR3 length is 16 residues. Here the CDR3 reads CASSRMGQASGNTIYF. The CDR3 bases are TGTGCCAGCAGCCGGATGGGACAGGCCTCTGGAAACACCATATATTTT.